The T cell receptor beta chain described here comes from a study of human T cells and chemical hapten exposure. As for the study in general: 0.01% DPC was applied to the upper back in patch tests, which were read at 6 days. Alopecia areata, totalis or universalis affected patients, mainly female. Study-level results: PT1 expanded TCR counts and patch test score correlated positively.

TCRdb independently ran MiXCR on the RACE reads; one entry per CDR3 protein. The profile shows 150,000 to 200,000 distinct CDR3 sequences, 20% to 25% of them singletons. Stated time point: patch test 3, about 24 weeks after DPC sensitization. This sample's treatment: therapeutic diphenylcyclopropenone sensitization with weekly scalp DPC. Note on this clonotype: What it binds is unknown.

The source of this sequence is a woman aged 40 to 50 with alopecia areata. Some clones in this sample may be carry-over from other donors' samples. The starting material was whole blood, obtained in connection with sensitization to the hapten diphenylcyclopropenone (DPC).

The CDR3 DNA reads TGCAGCGTTTCCGACAGGGGCACTGAAGCTTTCTTT. Encoded protein: CSVSDRGTEAFF. The chain uses TRBV29-1 and TRBJ1-1, with 8 bases matching TRBD1. J was trimmed by 4 bases and V by 5 bases; bases with no gene match: 3. Germline-derived CDR1 and CDR2 are SQVTM and ANQGSEA. CDR3 length: 12 amino acids.